Below, one T cell receptor beta chain is given with its context. Its matching antigen is unknown. Treatment noted: roughly 11-day PBMC culture with coronavirus spike peptide pools or control peptides (ViraFEST assay). With the Oncomine TCR Beta short-read assay, DNA from cultured CD4+ T cells was sequenced. TCRdb analysed the PCR reads with MiXCR anew, one entry per CDR3 protein. The profile shows approximately 11,000 distinct CDR3 sequences, 31% of them singletons. The sample is drawn from a study of vaccination and CD4 T cells after COVID-19. Study details: Post-diagnosis, post-COVID samples were collected after a median about 95 days, ranging 35 to 161.

Germline V CDR1 and CDR2: SQVTM, ANQGSEA. Trimming cost V 2 bases and J 5 bases, with 6 bases left between them. This CDR3 has 11 residues. The sequence derives from a human donor who had recovered from COVID-19. The sample comprised CD4+ T cells from blood, cultured in vitro. The chain recombines TRBV29-1 with TRBJ1-2, with no clear D. The CDR3 DNA reads TGCAGCGTTGAAAGTGGATATGGCTACACCTTC. Residues: CSVESGYGYTF.